These T cell receptor beta chains were read from a single sample in a study of breast tumors, draining lymph nodes, adjacent tissues. MiXCR, applied by TCRdb to the multiplex PCR reads, yields one record per CDR3 protein. This sample has 100,000 to 150,000 distinct CDR3 sequences, with just under 20% found just once. The specimen sequenced was axillary lymph node tissue. These TCRs come from a female donor with breast cancer. Some clones in this sample may be carry-over from other donors' samples. Each CDR3 is given with its conserved first and last residue. The D gene is left open where the match is weak.

d_gene,v_gene,CDR3aa
NA,TRBV20-1,CSVRASPMSGETQYF
NA,TRBV5-1,CASSLGTHHYEQYF
TRBD1,TRBV6-2/TRBV6-3,CASRNTGGGSETQYF
NA,TRBV5-4,CASSWEGNQPQHF
NA,TRBV27,CASRQGPYYGYTF
NA,TRBV7-9,CASSLSAEGTNEKLFF
NA,TRBV5-1,CASSPWRGSKGYEQYF
NA,TRBV20-1,CSAPTGQPSSYNSPLHF
NA,TRBV2,CASSGEGVWGEQYF
NA,TRBV7-2,CASSRGLNTNYGYTF
NA,TRBV10-3,CAVQGVTDTQYF
NA,TRBV5-4,CASSLRSQGGSPLHF
NA,TRBV7-8,CASSPLGGALKETQYF
NA,TRBV29-1,CSVEDRGRTDTQYF
NA,TRBV19,CASSIFKDSSGNTIYF
TRBD2,TRBV5-1,CASSLAAGGLKDTQYF
TRBD1,TRBV11-2,CASCEGAPKETQYF
NA,TRBV2,CASSPNLMEARYF
TRBD1,TRBV5-4,CASSLDRDLEKLLF
TRBD1,TRBV20-1,CSARGQSYEQYF
TRBD1,TRBV7-2,CASSLRDREAGELFF
NA,TRBV20-1,CSASKLSTYNEQFF
NA,TRBV7-2,CASSLGLGGTDTQYF
NA,TRBV19,CASSIGHNQPQHF
NA,TRBV7-8,CASSSTTALGGYTF
TRBD1,TRBV18,CASTRVPGQGGIGEQYF
TRBD2,TRBV15,CATSGRLAGTHNEQFF
TRBD2,TRBV29-1,CSASPGTSGSSDTQYF
TRBD1,TRBV6-2/TRBV6-3,CASSGGGQVENTEAFF
NA,TRBV20-1,CSVRGGGSTQYF
TRBD1,TRBV7-8,CASSTGQGDTIYF
NA,TRBV5-1,CASSLDRPTDTQYF
NA,TRBV3-1,CASSQGRAGELFF